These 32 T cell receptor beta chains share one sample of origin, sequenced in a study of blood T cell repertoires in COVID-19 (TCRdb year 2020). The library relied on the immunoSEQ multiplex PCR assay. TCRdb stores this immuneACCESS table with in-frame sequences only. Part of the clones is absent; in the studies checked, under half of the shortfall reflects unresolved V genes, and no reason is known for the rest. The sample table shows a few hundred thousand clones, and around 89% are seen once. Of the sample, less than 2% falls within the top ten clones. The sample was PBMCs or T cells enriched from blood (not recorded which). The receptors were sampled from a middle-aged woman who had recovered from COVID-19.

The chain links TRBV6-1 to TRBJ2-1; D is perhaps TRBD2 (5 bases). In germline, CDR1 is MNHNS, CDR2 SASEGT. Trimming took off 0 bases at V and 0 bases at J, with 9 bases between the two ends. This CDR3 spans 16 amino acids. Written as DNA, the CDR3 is TGTGCCAGCAGTGAAGCTGGGGAGTTCTCCTACAATGAGCAGTTCTTC. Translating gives CASSEAGEFSYNEQFF.

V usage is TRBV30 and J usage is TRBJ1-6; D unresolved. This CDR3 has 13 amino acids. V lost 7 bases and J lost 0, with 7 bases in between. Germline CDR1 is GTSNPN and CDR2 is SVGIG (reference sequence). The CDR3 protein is CASLSSYNSPLHF. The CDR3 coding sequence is TGTGCCTCACTCTCCTCCTATAATTCACCCCTCCACTTT.

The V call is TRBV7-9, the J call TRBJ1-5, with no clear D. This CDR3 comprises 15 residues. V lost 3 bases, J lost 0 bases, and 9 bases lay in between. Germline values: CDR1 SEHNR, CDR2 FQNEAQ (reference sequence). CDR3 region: CASSLTSDSNQPQHF. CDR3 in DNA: TGTGCCAGCAGCTTGACATCGGATAGCAATCAGCCCCAGCATTTT. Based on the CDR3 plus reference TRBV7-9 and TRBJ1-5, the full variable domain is DTGVSQNPRHKITKRGQNVTFRCDPISEHNRLYWYRQTLGQGPEFLTYFQNEAQLEKSRLLSDRFSAERPKGSFSTLEIQRTEQGDSAMYLCASSLTSDSNQPQHFGDGTRLSIL.

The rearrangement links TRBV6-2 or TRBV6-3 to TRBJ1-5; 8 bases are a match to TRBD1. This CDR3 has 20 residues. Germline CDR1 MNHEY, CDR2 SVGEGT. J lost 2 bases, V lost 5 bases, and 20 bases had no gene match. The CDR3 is CASSQRADRGPITCNQPQHF. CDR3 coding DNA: TGTGCCAGCAGTCAACGTGCCGACAGGGGCCCGATTACTTGCAATCAGCCCCAGCATTTT.

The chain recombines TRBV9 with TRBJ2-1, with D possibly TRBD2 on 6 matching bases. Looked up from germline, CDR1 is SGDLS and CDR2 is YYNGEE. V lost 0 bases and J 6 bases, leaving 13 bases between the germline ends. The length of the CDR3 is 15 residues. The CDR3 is CASSVEGTQGNEQFF. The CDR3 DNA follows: TGTGCCAGCAGCGTAGAGGGGACTCAAGGCAATGAGCAGTTCTTC. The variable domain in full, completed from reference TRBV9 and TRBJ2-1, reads DSGVTQTPKHLITATGQRVTLRCSPRSGDLSVYWYQQSLDQGLQFLIQYYNGEERAKGNILERFSAQQFPDLHSELNLSSLELGDSALYFCASSVEGTQGNEQFFGPGTRLTVL.

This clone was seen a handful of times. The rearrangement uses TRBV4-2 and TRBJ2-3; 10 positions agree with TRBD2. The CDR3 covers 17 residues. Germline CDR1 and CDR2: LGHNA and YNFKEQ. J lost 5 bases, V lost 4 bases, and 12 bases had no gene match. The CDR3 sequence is CASSLDGAGGPLDTQYF. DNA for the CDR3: TGTGCCAGCAGCCTAGACGGAGCGGGAGGGCCGTTAGATACGCAGTATTTT.

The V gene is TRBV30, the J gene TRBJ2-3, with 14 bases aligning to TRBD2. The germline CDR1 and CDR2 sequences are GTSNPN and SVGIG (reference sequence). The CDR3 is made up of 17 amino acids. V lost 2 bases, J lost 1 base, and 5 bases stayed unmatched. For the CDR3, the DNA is TGTGCCTGGAGTCGGGGACTAGCGGGAGCAGGCACAGATACGCAGTATTTT. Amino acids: CAWSRGLAGAGTDTQYF.

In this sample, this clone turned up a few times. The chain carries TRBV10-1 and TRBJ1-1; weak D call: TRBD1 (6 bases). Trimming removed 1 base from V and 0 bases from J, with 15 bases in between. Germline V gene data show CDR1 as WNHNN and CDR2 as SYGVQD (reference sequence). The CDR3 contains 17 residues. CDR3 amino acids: CASSECNRESVNTEAFF. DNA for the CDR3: TGCGCCAGCAGTGAGTGTAACAGGGAAAGTGTGAACACTGAAGCTTTCTTT.

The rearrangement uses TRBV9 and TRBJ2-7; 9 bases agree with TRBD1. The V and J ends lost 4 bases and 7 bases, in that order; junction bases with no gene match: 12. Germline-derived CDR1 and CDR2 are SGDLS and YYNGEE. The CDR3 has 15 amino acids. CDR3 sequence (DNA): TGTGCCAGCAGCACCGTGGCGGACAGGGGAAGAGAGCAGTACTTC. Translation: CASSTVADRGREQYF.

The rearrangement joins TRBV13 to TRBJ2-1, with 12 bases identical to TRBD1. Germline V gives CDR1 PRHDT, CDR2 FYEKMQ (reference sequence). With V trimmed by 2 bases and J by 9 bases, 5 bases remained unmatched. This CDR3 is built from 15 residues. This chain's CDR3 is CASSLPGQGAGEQFF. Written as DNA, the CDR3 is TGTGCCAGCAGCTTACCGGGACAGGGGGCTGGTGAGCAGTTCTTC. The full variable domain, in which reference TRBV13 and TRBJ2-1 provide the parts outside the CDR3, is AAGVIQSPRHLIKEKRETATLKCYPIPRHDTVYWYQQGPGQDPQFLISFYEKMQSDKGSIPDRFSAQQFSDYHSELNMSSLELGDSALYFCASSLPGQGAGEQFFGPGTRLTVL.

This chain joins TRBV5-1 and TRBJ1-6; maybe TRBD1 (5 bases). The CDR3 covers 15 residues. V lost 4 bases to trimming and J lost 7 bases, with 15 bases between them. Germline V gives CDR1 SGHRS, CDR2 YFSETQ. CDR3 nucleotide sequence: TGCGCCAGCAGCCCTGGGAGGGGCCGGAATTCACCCCTCCACTTT. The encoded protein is CASSPGRGRNSPLHF.

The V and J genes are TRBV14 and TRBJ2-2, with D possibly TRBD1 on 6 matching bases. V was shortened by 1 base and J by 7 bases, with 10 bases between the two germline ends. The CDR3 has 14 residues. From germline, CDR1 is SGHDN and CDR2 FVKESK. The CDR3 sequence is CASSQVEGGGELFF. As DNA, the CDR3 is TGTGCCAGCAGCCAAGTTGAAGGGGGCGGGGAGCTGTTTTTT.

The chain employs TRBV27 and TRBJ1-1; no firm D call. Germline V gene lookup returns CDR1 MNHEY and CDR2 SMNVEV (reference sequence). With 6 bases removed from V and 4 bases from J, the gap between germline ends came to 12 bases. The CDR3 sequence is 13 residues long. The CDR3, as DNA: TGTGCCAGCAGCCCGGACTTATTCACTGAAGCTTTCTTT. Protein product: CASSPDLFTEAFF.

The CDR3 reads CASMGADGTRAFF. The DNA for the CDR3 is TGTGCCAGCATGGGCGCAGACGGGACAAGGGCTTTCTTT. This chain joins TRBV9 and TRBJ1-1, with D tentatively TRBD1 (6 bases). The germline V gene encodes CDR1 SGDLS and CDR2 YYNGEE. V shed 6 bases and J shed 11 bases, with 20 bases lying between them. The length of the CDR3 is 13 residues.

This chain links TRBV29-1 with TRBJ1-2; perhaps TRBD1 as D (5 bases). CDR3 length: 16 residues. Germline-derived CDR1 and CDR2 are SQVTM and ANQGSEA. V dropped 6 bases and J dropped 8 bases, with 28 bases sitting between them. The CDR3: CSVALRPLGATMGYTF. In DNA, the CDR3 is TGCAGCGTCGCCCTCAGGCCTTTAGGGGCCACTATGGGCTACACCTTC. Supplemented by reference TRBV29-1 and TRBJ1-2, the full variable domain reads SAVISQKPSRDICQRGTSLTIQCQVDSQVTMMFWYRQQPGQSLTLIATANQGSEATYESGFVIDKFPISRPNLTFSTLTVSNMSPEDSSIYLCSVALRPLGATMGYTFGSGTRLTVV.

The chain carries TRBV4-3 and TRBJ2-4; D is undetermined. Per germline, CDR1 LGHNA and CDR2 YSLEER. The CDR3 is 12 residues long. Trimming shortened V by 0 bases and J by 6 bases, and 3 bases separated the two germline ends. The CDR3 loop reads CASSQDRNIQYF. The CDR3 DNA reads TGCGCCAGCAGCCAAGATAGAAACATTCAGTACTTC.

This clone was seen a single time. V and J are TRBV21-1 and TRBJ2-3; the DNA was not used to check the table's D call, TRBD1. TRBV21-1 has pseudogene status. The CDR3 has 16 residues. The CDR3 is CASSKENRGRTDTQYF. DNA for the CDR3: TGTGCCAGCAGCAAAGAGAACAGGGGTAGAACAGATACGCAGTATTTT.

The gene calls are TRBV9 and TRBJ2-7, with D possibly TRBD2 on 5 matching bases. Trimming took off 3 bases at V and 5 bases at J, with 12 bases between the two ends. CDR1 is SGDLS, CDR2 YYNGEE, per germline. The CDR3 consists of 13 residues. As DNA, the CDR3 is TGTGCCAGCAGCGCTGAGGGTGGTCACGAGCAGTACTTC. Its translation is CASSAEGGHEQYF.

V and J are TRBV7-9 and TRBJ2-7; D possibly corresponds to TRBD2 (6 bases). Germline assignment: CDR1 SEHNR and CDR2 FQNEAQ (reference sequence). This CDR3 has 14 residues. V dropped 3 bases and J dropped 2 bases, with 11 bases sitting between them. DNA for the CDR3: TGTGCCAGCAGCTTCTCCGGGAGAACCTACGAGCAGTACTTC. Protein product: CASSFSGRTYEQYF.

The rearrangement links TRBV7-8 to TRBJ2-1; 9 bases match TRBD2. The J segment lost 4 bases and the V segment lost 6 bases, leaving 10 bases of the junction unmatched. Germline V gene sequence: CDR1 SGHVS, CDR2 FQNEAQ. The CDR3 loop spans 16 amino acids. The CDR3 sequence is CASRSWAGGPYNEQFF. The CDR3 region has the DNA TGTGCCAGCAGGTCCTGGGCGGGAGGGCCTTACAATGAGCAGTTCTTC. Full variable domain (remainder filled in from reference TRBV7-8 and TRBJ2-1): GAGVSQSPRYKVAKRGQDVALRCDPISGHVSLFWYQQALGQGPEFLTYFQNEAQLDKSGLPSDRFFAERPEGSVSTLKIQRTQQEDSAVYLCASRSWAGGPYNEQFFGPGTRLTVL.

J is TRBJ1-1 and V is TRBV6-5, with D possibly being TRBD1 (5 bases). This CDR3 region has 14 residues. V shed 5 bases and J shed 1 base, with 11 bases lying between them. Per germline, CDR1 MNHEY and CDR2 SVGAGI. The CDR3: CASSLWGENTEAFF. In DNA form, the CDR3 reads TGTGCCAGCAGTCTTTGGGGGGAGAACACTGAAGCTTTCTTT.

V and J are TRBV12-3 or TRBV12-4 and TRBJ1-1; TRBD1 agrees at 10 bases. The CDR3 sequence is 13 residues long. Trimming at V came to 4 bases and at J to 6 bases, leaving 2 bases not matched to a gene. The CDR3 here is CASSSGTGAEAFF. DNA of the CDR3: TGTGCCAGCAGTTCCGGGACAGGGGCTGAAGCTTTCTTT.

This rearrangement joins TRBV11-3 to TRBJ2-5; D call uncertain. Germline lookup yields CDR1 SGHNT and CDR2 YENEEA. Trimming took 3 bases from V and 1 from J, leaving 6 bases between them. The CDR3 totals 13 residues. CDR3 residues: CASSFGSQETQYF. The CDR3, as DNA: TGTGCCAGCAGCTTTGGCAGCCAAGAGACCCAGTACTTC.

The CDR3 is CASSLVQSYEQYF. Here the CDR3 DNA reads TGTGCCAGCAGTTTAGTCCAATCCTACGAGCAGTACTTC. The chain carries TRBV27 and TRBJ2-7; D is undetermined. The CDR3 has 13 amino acids. Germline CDR1 reads MNHEY; CDR2 reads SMNVEV (reference sequence). Trimming removed 2 bases from V and 1 base from J, with 6 bases in between.

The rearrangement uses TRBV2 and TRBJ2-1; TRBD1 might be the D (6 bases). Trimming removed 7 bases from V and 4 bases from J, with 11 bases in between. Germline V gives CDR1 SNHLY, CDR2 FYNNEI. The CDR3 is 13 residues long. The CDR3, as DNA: TGTGCCAGCAAGGGGGACCTATACAATGAGCAGTTCTTC. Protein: CASKGDLYNEQFF.

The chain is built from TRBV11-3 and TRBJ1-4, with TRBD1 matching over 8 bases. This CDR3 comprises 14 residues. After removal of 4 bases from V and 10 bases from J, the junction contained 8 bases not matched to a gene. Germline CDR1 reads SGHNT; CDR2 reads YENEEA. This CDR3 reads CASSWGQAEGKLFF. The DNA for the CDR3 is TGTGCCAGCAGCTGGGGACAGGCTGAGGGAAAACTGTTTTTT.

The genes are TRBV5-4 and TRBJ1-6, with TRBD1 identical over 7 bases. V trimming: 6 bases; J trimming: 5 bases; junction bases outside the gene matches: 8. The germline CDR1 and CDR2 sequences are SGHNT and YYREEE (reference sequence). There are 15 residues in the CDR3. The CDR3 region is CASTADRAHNSPLHF. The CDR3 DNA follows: TGTGCCAGCACCGCAGACAGGGCACATAATTCACCCCTCCACTTT.

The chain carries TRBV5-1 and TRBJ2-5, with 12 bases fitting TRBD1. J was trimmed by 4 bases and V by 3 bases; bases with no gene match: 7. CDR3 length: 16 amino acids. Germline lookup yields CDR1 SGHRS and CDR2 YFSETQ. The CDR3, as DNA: TGCGCCAGCAGCTGGGGGACAGGGGGCGCGTCAGAGACCCAGTACTTC. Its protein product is CASSWGTGGASETQYF.

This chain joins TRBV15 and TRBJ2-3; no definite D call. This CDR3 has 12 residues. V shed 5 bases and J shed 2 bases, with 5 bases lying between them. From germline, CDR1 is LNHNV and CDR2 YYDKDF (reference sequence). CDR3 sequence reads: CATSAHTDTQYF. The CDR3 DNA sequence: TGTGCCACCAGCGCACACACAGATACGCAGTATTTT.

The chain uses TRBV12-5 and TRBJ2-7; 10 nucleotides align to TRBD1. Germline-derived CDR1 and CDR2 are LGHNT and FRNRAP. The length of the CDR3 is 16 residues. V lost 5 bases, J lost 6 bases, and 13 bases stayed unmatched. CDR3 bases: TGTGCTAGTGGTCGCCCGCCGGGACAGGGGATTCCCGAGCAGTACTTC. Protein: CASGRPPGQGIPEQYF.

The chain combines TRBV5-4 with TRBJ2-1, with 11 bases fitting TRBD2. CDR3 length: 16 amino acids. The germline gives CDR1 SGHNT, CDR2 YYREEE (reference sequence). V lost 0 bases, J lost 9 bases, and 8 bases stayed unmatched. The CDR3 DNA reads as TGTGCCAGCAGCTTGGATAGCGGGAGGGCCTCTGGTGAGCAGTTCTTC. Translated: CASSLDSGRASGEQFF.

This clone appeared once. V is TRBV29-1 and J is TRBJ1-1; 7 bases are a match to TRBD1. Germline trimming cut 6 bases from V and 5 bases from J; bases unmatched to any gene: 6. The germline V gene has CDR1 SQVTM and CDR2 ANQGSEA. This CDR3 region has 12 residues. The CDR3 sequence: CSVGGEGTEAFF. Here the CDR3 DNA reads TGCAGCGTAGGGGGCGAGGGGACTGAAGCTTTCTTT.